Sequencing of this T cell receptor (beta chain) was carried out in a study of shared clonotypes between healthy human individuals. Several immunoSEQ plates received, in even portions, the genomic DNA of each subset. Tens of thousands of T cell genomes, or 250 to 300 ng DNA, went into unsorted PBMC replicate PCRs. Using immunoSEQ multiplex PCR, the repertoire was profiled, and TCRdb retains in-frame clones only, with some absent. The sample records about 500,000 clones, over 60% being singletons. In regard to this clone: Other DNA sequences from this sample encode an identical CDR3 as well.

The germline CDR1 and CDR2 sequences are SGHRS and YFSETQ. CDR3 length: 12 residues. Trimming shortened V by 0 bases and J by 6 bases, and 7 bases separated the two germline ends. Sequenced: PBMCs. The rearrangement uses TRBV5-1 and TRBJ2-7; D ambiguous. The source is a woman between 40 and 50 years old in good health. Some clones in this sample may be carry-over from other donors' samples. The DNA of the CDR3 is TGCGCCAGCAGCTTGGACCGCGGCGAGCAGTACTTC. The encoded protein is CASSLDRGEQYF.